At least ten counts were recorded for the clone carrying this TCR beta chain. Its specificity is unknown. Unique molecular identifiers tagged the TCRbeta library. TCRdb re-derived calls from the PCR reads in MiXCR, one entry per CDR3 protein. Of 280,000 or so distinct CDR3 sequences detected, around a tenth appear once; the ten largest clones hold around a quarter. The sample originates from a study of T-cell reconstitution after alpha-beta-depleted transplantation in children. General study findings and limits: Among T cells one year after transplant, newly produced cells accounted for most counts and diversity. Several hundred expanded graft clones reportedly were the source of alpha-beta T cells about two months after transplant. Several patients had high TCRbeta diversity at day 60; it came from surviving recipient T cells and thymic progenitors.

The V gene lost 5 bases and the J gene lost 6 bases, with 17 bases spanning the gap. The CDR3 totals 15 residues. The sequenced sample was peripheral blood, obtained 180 days after TCRalphabeta/CD19-depleted stem cell transplant. This clonotype was sampled from a male patient under 10 years old who had a stem cell transplant for chronic granulomatous disease, so the T cells may come from the graft donor. V and J are TRBV12-3 or TRBV12-4 and TRBJ2-1, with D possibly being TRBD1 or TRBD2 (5 bases each). In DNA form, the CDR3 reads TGTGCCAGCAGTCCCGGGGCTTCCGGGGCCAATGAGCAGTTCTTC. It yields the protein CASSPGASGANEQFF.